The present entry profiles one T cell receptor beta chain with its context. The data were taken from a study of blood T cell repertoires in COVID-19. In the authors' workflow: Estimated nucleated cell counts came from reference gene primer amplification. Clones were read by immunoSEQ multiplex PCR, and TCRdb kept only the in-frame ones, dropping some. That table is the source of V, J and clone size, and D and trimming were worked out from the DNA. The sample includes 40,000 to 55,000 clones, approximately 89% of them seen just once. From germline, CDR1 is MGHDK and CDR2 SYGVNS. The V and J ends lost 4 bases and 1 base respectively, with 10 bases between them. The CDR3 runs to 14 residues.

The sequencing input was peripheral blood. This chain links TRBV25-1 with TRBJ1-1, with D hard to call. The TCR was taken from a woman at least 80 years old with acute or convalescent COVID-19. CDR3 coding DNA: TGTGCCAGCAGTGGCGGGTTGGGGAACACTGAAGCTTTCTTT. Encoded protein: CASSGGLGNTEAFF.